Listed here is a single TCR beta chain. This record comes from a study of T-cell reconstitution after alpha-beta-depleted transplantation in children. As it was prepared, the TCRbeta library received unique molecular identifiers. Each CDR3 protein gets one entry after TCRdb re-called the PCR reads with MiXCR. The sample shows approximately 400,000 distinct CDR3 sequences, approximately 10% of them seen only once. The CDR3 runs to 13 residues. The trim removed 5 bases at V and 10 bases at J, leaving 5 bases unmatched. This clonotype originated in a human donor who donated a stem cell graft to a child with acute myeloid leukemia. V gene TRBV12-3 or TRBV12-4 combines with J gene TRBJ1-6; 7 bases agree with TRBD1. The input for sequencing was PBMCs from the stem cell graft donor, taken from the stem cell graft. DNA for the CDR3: TGTGCCAGCAGTCAGACAGGGACCTCACCCCTCCACTTT. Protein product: CASSQTGTSPLHF.